This TCR beta chain comes out of a study of T cells in Graves' hyperthyroidism and ophthalmopathy. Study-wide points: The model made its ophthalmopathy prediction, and onset followed a median roughly six months later. Stable hyperthyroidism was told apart from ophthalmopathy by a model built on 13 V-J features.

Clinical symptoms, serum thyroxine, TRAb, thyroid ultrasound and orbital computed tomography informed diagnoses. Extraction of PBMCs used roughly 9.3 ml of fresh peripheral blood. There were TCR beta CDR3 regions amplified from RNA transcripts. Initially, a first-round RT-PCR of the TCR CDR3 employed the HTBI primer set. TCRdb reprocessed the multiplex PCR reads via MiXCR and lists one record per CDR3 protein. Here the sample spans 300,000 to 450,000 distinct CDR3 sequences, approximately 17% being singletons. With 9 bases removed from V and 0 bases from J, the gap between germline ends came to 14 bases. The germline V gene has CDR1 LNHDA and CDR2 SQIVND (reference sequence). This CDR3 region has 14 residues. This clonotype has only a few counts. The antigen is not known.

This chain uses TRBV19 with TRBJ1-2; D perhaps matches TRBD1 (5 bases). The source material was blood. The clonotype was recovered from a man between 18 and 35 years old with Graves' ophthalmopathy. The CDR3 protein is CASRRGSTNYGYTF. In nucleotides, the CDR3 is TGTGCCAGCCGAAGGGGATCTACTAACTATGGCTACACCTTC. The full variable domain, rest sourced from reference TRBV19 and TRBJ1-2, is DGGITQSPKYLFRKEGQNVTLSCEQNLNHDAMYWYRQDPGQGLRLIYYSQIVNDFQKGDIAEGYSVSREKKESFPLTVTSAQKNPTAFYLCASRRGSTNYGYTFGSGTRLTVV.